This T cell receptor beta chain is from a study of blood T cell repertoires in COVID-19. In the study overall: Sources were T cells, B-cell-depleted T cells, or PBMCs; the material itself was cDNA or gDNA.

Profiled with immunoSEQ multiplex PCR; TCRdb holds only in-frame clones, not every one. Counted here are about 200,000 clones, about 80% occurring once; the ten biggest clones make up about 5%. The material sequenced was PBMCs or T cells enriched from blood (not recorded which). The source of this sequence is a woman aged 55-69 years with acute COVID-19.

The CDR3 spells CASCAQDTQYF. The CDR3 DNA sequence: TGTGCCAGCTGCGCGCAAGATACGCAGTATTTT. This chain links TRBV3-1 (or the pseudogene TRBV3-2) with TRBJ2-3; D gene unclear. Trimming took 8 bases from V and 5 from J, leaving 8 bases between them. The germline gives CDR1 LGHDT, CDR2 YNNKEL (reference sequence). There are 11 residues in the CDR3.